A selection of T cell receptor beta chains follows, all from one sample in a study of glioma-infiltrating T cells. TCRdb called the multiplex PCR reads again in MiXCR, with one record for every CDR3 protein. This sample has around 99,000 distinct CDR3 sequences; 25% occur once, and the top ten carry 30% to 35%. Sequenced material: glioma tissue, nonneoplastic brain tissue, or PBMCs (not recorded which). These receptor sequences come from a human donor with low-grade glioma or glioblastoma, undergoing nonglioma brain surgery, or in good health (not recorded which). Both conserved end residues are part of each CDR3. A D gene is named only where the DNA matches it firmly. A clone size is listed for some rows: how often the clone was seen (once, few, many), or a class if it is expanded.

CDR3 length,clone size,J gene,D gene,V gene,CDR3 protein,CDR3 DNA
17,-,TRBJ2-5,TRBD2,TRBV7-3,CASSAKLAGGPQETQYF,TGTGCCAGCAGCGCAAAACTAGCGGGAGGACCCCAAGAGACCCAGTACTTC
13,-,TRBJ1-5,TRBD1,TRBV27,CASSNRGNKPQHF,TGTGCCAGCAGTAACAGGGGCAACAAGCCCCAGCATTTT
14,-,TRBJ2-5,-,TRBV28,CVSSLWPSKETQYF,TGTGTTAGCAGTTTATGGCCCTCTAAAGAGACCCAGTACTTC
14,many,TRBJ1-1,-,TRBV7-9,CASSGMTGKAEAFF,TGTGCCAGCAGCGGGATGACAGGAAAGGCTGAAGCTTTCTTT
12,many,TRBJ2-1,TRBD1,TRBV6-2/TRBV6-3,CSSAGGYNEQFF,TGTTCCAGTGCAGGGGGCTACAATGAGCAGTTCTTC
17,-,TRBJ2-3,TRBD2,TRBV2,CASRSRLAGGITDTQYF,TGTGCCAGCAGGAGCCGACTAGCGGGGGGGATCACAGATACGCAGTATTTT
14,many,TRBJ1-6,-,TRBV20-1,CSARQSPLGSPLHF,TGCAGTGCTAGACAGTCCCCGCTTGGTTCACCCCTCCACTTT
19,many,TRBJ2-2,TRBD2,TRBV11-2,CASSFVALAGGRNPGELFF,TGTGCCAGCAGCTTCGTAGCTTTGGCGGGAGGGAGGAATCCCGGGGAGCTGTTTTTT
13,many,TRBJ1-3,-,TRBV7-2,CASSASSGNTIYF,TGTGCCAGCAGCGCCTCCTCTGGAAACACCATATATTTT
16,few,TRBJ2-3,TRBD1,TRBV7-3,CASSSQGAGWADTQYF,TGTGCCAGCAGCTCACAGGGGGCCGGTTGGGCAGATACGCAGTATTTT
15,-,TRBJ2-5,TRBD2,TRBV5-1,CASSTGLAGGETQYF,TGCGCCAGCAGCACCGGACTAGCGGGAGGCGAGACCCAGTACTTC
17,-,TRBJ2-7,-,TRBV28,CASIRIMGAGLSYEQYF,TGTGCCAGCATCCGTATCATGGGGGCAGGCCTCTCCTACGAGCAGTACTTC
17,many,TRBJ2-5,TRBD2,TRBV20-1,CSARDGTSGIWGETQYF,TGCAGTGCTAGAGATGGGACTAGCGGGATTTGGGGAGAGACCCAGTACTTC
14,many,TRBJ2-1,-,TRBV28,CASTFRAYYNEQFF,TGTGCCAGCACCTTTCGGGCCTACTACAATGAGCAGTTCTTC
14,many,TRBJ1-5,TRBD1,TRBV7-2,CASSLDRGGQPQHF,TGTGCCAGCAGCTTAGACAGGGGTGGTCAGCCCCAGCATTTT
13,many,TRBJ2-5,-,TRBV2,CASSETGRETQYF,TGTGCCAGCAGTGAAACAGGGAGGGAGACCCAGTACTTC
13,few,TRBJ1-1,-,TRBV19,CASSIEQNTEAFF,TGTGCCAGTAGTATAGAGCAGAACACTGAAGCTTTCTTT
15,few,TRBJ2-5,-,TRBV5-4,CASSLAAAVQETQYF,TGTGCCAGCAGCTTGGCGGCAGCAGTGCAAGAGACCCAGTACTTC
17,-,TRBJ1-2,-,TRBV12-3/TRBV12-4,CASSLGGRASLGYGYTF,TGTGCCAGCAGTTTAGGGGGCAGGGCCTCACTGGGGTATGGCTACACCTTC
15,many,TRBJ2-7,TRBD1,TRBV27,CASQRSAGTDYEQYF,TGTGCCAGCCAAAGGTCCGCCGGGACAGACTACGAGCAGTACTTC
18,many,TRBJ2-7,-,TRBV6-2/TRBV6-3,CASSYSHARSSFSYEQYF,TGTGCCAGCAGTTACTCGCATGCCCGATCCTCCTTCTCCTACGAGCAGTACTTC
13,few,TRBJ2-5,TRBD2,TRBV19,CASSIGLAKTQYF,TGTGCCAGTAGTATCGGACTAGCGAAGACCCAGTACTTC
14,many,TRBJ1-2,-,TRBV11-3,CASSPTGGYYGYTF,TGTGCCAGCAGCCCCACGGGGGGATACTATGGCTACACCTTC
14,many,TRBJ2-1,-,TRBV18,CASSPPSFTNEQFF,TGTGCCAGCTCACCACCCTCCTTCACCAATGAGCAGTTCTTC
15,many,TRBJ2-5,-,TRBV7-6,CASSLANSVQETQYF,TGTGCCAGCAGCTTAGCGAACTCAGTTCAAGAGACCCAGTACTTC
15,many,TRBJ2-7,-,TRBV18,CASSPPDGRPYEQYF,TGTGCCAGCTCACCACCGGACGGTCGCCCTTACGAGCAGTACTTC
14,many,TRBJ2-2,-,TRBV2,CASSERVNTGELFF,TGTGCCAGCAGTGAACGCGTGAACACCGGGGAGCTGTTTTTT
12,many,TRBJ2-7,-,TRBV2,CASSGKGYEQYF,TGTGCCAGCAGTGGAAAAGGCTACGAGCAGTACTTC
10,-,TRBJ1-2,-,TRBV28,CAATGSGYTF,TGTGCCGCAACAGGGTCTGGCTACACCTTC
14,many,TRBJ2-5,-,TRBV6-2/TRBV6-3,CASTQRRSQETQYF,TGTGCCAGCACCCAACGGAGGAGCCAAGAGACCCAGTACTTC
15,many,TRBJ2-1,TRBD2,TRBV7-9,CASSVSGGAYNEQFF,TGTGCCAGCAGCGTTAGCGGGGGAGCCTACAATGAGCAGTTCTTC
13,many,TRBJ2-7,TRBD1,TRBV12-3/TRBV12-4,CASNRGQYYEQYF,TGTGCCAGCAACCGGGGACAGTACTACGAGCAGTACTTC
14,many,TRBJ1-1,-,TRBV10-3,CAISALGGNTEAFF,TGTGCCATCAGTGCCCTCGGAGGGAACACTGAAGCTTTCTTT
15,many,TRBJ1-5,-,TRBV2,CASSLLQGAYQPQHF,TGTGCCAGCAGTTTATTACAGGGCGCGTATCAGCCCCAGCATTTT
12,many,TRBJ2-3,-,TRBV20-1,CSARPGTDTQYF,TGCAGTGCTAGGCCGGGCACAGATACGCAGTATTTT